The sequence of this TCR beta chain was determined in a study of shared clonotypes between healthy human individuals. Looking at the study overall: Three plates each covered CD4 naive and memory; CD8 naive two, CD8 memory one. Findings and caveats of the study: Memory subsets generally showed lower estimated richness than naive subsets.

As regards this clone: Antigen unknown.

Trimming removed 2 bases at V and 3 bases at J, with 4 bases between. The CDR3 has 12 amino acids. Germline V gene lookup returns CDR1 SGHDT and CDR2 YYEEEE. Sorted-subset replicate PCR reactions contained around 220 ng DNA, corresponding to some 28,000 T cell genomes. Here immunoSEQ multiplex PCR was the method, and the copy in TCRdb shows in-frame clones only, minus some. This repertoire shows roughly 1,100,000 clones, approximately 68% found once; its top ten account for approximately 1.5%. This receptor was taken from a man aged 18 to 29 in good health. V gene TRBV5-6 combines with J gene TRBJ2-3; D gene uncertain. The source material was memory CD4+ T cells sorted from blood. Subset in this sample: CD45RA-negative fraction. CDR3 sequence reads: CASSFLTDTQYF. In DNA, the CDR3 is TGTGCCAGCAGCTTTTTGACAGATACGCAGTATTTT.